A selection of T cell receptor beta chains follows, all from one sample in a study of T cell responses to AZD1222 COVID-19 vaccine. Clones were sequenced by immunoSEQ multiplex PCR, and TCRdb holds only the in-frame ones, with some missing. Among about 130,000 clones listed, 88% were seen once. The source material was peripheral blood, sampled on day 0 of MenACWY control vaccination. The receptors originated from an adult in good health. CDR3s include the opening cysteine and the closing phenylalanine or tryptophan. The D gene is left open where the match is weak. Expanded clones get a size class; other rows say once, few or many, or leave the size out.

len: 14; j_gene: TRBJ2-7; v_gene: TRBV2; abundance: NA; d_gene: NA; CDR3nt: TGTGCCAGCAGTGACCATGGGATAGGCTACGAGCAGTACTTC; CDR3aa: CASSDHGIGYEQYF
len: 12; j_gene: TRBJ2-3; v_gene: TRBV9; abundance: NA; d_gene: NA; CDR3nt: TGTGCCAGCAGCGTAGCTCAGGGTACGCAGTATTTT; CDR3aa: CASSVAQGTQYF
len: 17; j_gene: TRBJ2-3; v_gene: TRBV3-1/TRBV3-2; abundance: NA; d_gene: TRBD2; CDR3nt: TGTGCCAGCAGCTACCGGACTAGCGGATCTAGCACAGATACGCAGTATTTT; CDR3aa: CASSYRTSGSSTDTQYF
len: 11; j_gene: TRBJ2-7; v_gene: TRBV30; abundance: NA; d_gene: NA; CDR3nt: TGTGCCTCCGGCCTAACCTACGAGCAGTACTTC; CDR3aa: CASGLTYEQYF
len: 14; j_gene: TRBJ2-7; v_gene: TRBV19; abundance: NA; d_gene: TRBD1; CDR3nt: TGTGCCAGTAGTACAGCAGGGGGCTCCTACGAGCAGTACTTC; CDR3aa: CASSTAGGSYEQYF
len: 15; j_gene: TRBJ2-2; v_gene: TRBV5-5; abundance: NA; d_gene: NA; CDR3nt: TGTGCCAGCAGCCTCGGGACGGCGAACACCGGGGAGCTGTTTTTT; CDR3aa: CASSLGTANTGELFF
len: 12; j_gene: TRBJ1-2; v_gene: TRBV6-5; abundance: NA; d_gene: NA; CDR3nt: TGTGCCAGCAGCCGTTCTAACTATGGCTACACCTTC; CDR3aa: CASSRSNYGYTF
len: 14; j_gene: TRBJ2-1; v_gene: TRBV6-4; abundance: NA; d_gene: TRBD2; CDR3nt: TGTGCCAGCAGTAGGCTAGCGGGAATAGGTGAGCAGTTCTTC; CDR3aa: CASSRLAGIGEQFF
len: 15; j_gene: TRBJ2-7; v_gene: TRBV18; abundance: NA; d_gene: NA; CDR3nt: TGTGCCAGCTCACCACCGGCGGGGAGCTCCTACGAGCAGTACTTC; CDR3aa: CASSPPAGSSYEQYF
len: 13; j_gene: TRBJ2-7; v_gene: TRBV30; abundance: NA; d_gene: NA; CDR3nt: TGTGCCTGGAGTCCTTTGAGGCTCACCGAGCAGTACTTC; CDR3aa: CAWSPLRLTEQYF
len: 15; j_gene: TRBJ2-3; v_gene: TRBV4-1; abundance: once; d_gene: NA; CDR3nt: TGCGCCAGCAGCCAAGATCATGGAGGGGCGGATACGCAGTATTTT; CDR3aa: CASSQDHGGADTQYF
len: 14; j_gene: TRBJ2-1; v_gene: TRBV14; abundance: NA; d_gene: NA; CDR3nt: TGTGCCAGCAGCCAAGGGTCGTCAGTTAATGAGCAGTTCTTC; CDR3aa: CASSQGSSVNEQFF
len: 13; j_gene: TRBJ2-1; v_gene: TRBV27; abundance: NA; d_gene: TRBD1; CDR3nt: TGTGCCAGCAGGAGACAGGGGGCCTATGAGCAGTTCTTC; CDR3aa: CASRRQGAYEQFF
len: 16; j_gene: TRBJ2-1; v_gene: TRBV24-1; abundance: NA; d_gene: NA; CDR3nt: TGTGCCACCAGTGATTTAAGGCAGGGTACCTACAATGAGCAGTTCTTC; CDR3aa: CATSDLRQGTYNEQFF
len: 17; j_gene: TRBJ1-6; v_gene: TRBV28; abundance: NA; d_gene: TRBD1; CDR3nt: TGTGCCAGCAGTCCCGTTTTGACCGGGACAGGGAATTCACCCCTCCACTTT; CDR3aa: CASSPVLTGTGNSPLHF
len: 14; j_gene: TRBJ1-2; v_gene: TRBV7-8; abundance: once; d_gene: NA; CDR3nt: TGTGCCAGCAGCTTGGGGACGGATCCCTATGGCTACACCTTC; CDR3aa: CASSLGTDPYGYTF
len: 15; j_gene: TRBJ2-2; v_gene: TRBV11-2; abundance: NA; d_gene: NA; CDR3nt: TGTGCCAGCAGCTTAGTTTGGACAGAGAGAGAGTCCCTGTTTTTT; CDR3aa: CASSLVWTERESLFF